Listed below are T cell receptor beta chains from one sample, sequenced in a study of shared clonotypes between healthy human individuals. The assay was immunoSEQ multiplex PCR, and TCRdb's table has in-frame clones only and misses some. In the table there are 170,000 or so clones, over 50% of which are singletons. Sequenced material: memory CD4+ T cells sorted from blood. All receptors derive from a man aged 25 to 45 in good health. CDR3s include the opening cysteine and the closing phenylalanine or tryptophan. Each record gives: clone size, V gene, CDR3 length, J gene, D gene, CDR3 protein, CDR3 DNA. A D gene is named only where the DNA matches it firmly. Not every row has a clone size; where given, it reads once, few, many or a size class.

NA	TRBV4-1	15	TRBJ2-1	TRBD2	CASSRGLAGGNEQFF	TGCGCCAGCAGCCGAGGACTAGCGGGAGGCAATGAGCAGTTCTTC
NA	TRBV28	17	TRBJ2-1	TRBD2	CASSSSSGNPHYNEQFF	TGTGCCAGCAGTTCCTCTAGCGGAAACCCCCACTACAATGAGCAGTTCTTC
NA	TRBV4-2	15	TRBJ2-1	NA	CASSQGPSSYNEQFF	TGTGCCAGCAGCCAGGGCCCTAGCTCCTACAATGAGCAGTTCTTC
large	TRBV29-1	13	TRBJ1-5	NA	CSVRDNHNQPQHF	TGCAGCGTACGTGACAATCACAATCAGCCCCAGCATTTT
few	TRBV6-6	15	TRBJ2-7	TRBD1	CASRPRDRGIYEQYF	TGTGCCAGCAGACCCCGGGACAGGGGCATCTACGAGCAGTACTTC
few	TRBV7-6	14	TRBJ1-2	TRBD1	CASSLETGGYGYTF	TGTGCCAGCAGCTTAGAGACAGGGGGCTATGGCTACACCTTC
NA	TRBV15	14	TRBJ2-3	NA	CATSETGGTDTQYF	TGTGCCACCAGTGAGACAGGCGGCACAGATACGCAGTATTTT
NA	TRBV7-3	12	TRBJ1-1	NA	CASSLQDHEAFF	TGTGCCAGCAGCCTACAGGACCATGAAGCTTTCTTT
NA	TRBV27	12	TRBJ2-1	NA	CASSLSPGTQFF	TGTGCCAGCAGTTTATCGCCCGGGACTCAGTTCTTC
NA	TRBV7-9	14	TRBJ2-3	TRBD2	CASSLGRERDTQYF	TGTGCCAGCAGCTTAGGGCGGGAGAGGGATACGCAGTATTTT
NA	TRBV10-3	16	TRBJ2-1	TRBD1	CAISDPGQGADNEQFF	TGTGCCATCAGTGACCCCGGACAGGGGGCTGACAATGAGCAGTTCTTC